Each of the 22 T cell receptor beta chains below was sequenced from the same sample in a study of CD8 T cells in Susac syndrome. Random hexamers were used to reverse transcribe an amount of roughly 0.5 to 1 ug RNA. From the immunoSEQ multiplex PCR reads, TCRdb called clonotypes with MiXCR, one entry per CDR3 protein. The sample includes about 200,000 distinct CDR3 sequences, 91% of them seen just once. Sequenced sample: CD4+ T cells from PBMCs. These receptors all come from a human donor with Susac syndrome.

The rearrangement uses TRBV3-1 and TRBJ2-7; D gene uncertain. From germline, CDR1 is LGHDT and CDR2 YNNKEL (reference sequence). The CDR3 runs 14 residues. V dropped 0 bases and J dropped 5 bases, with 11 bases sitting between them. CDR3 sequence: CASSQEGSEDEQYF. DNA for the CDR3: TGTGCCAGCAGCCAAGAAGGGTCAGAGGACGAGCAGTACTTC.

The chain joins TRBV5-1 to TRBJ1-2, with D hard to call. Germline CDR1 SGHRS, CDR2 YFSETQ. Trimming left V 0 bases short and J 6 bases short, with 6 bases between. The CDR3 runs 12 residues. The DNA of the CDR3 is TGCGCCAGCAGCTTGGAGGGAGATGGCTACACCTTC. It is translated as CASSLEGDGYTF. Full variable domain (remainder filled in from reference TRBV5-1 and TRBJ1-2): KAGVTQTPRYLIKTRGQQVTLSCSPISGHRSVSWYQQTPGQGLQFLFEYFSETQRNKGNFPGRFSGRQFSNSRSEMNVSTLELGDSALYLCASSLEGDGYTFGSGTRLTVV.

The CDR3 sequence is CASSPPSGQGYNEQFF. The CDR3 DNA reads TGTGCCAGCAGCCCCCCCTCGGGACAGGGGTACAATGAGCAGTTCTTC. This chain links TRBV7-2 with TRBJ2-1; TRBD1 matches at 10 bases. V lost 5 bases and J lost 4; bases outside the gene matches: 8. The CDR3 is 16 residues long. Germline CDR1 SGHTA, CDR2 FQGNSA.

Only one count was recorded for this clonotype. This chain connects TRBV29-1 to TRBJ2-5, with 7 bases that match TRBD1. The junction had 5 bases not matched to a gene; V was cut back by 3 bases and J by 4 bases. From germline, CDR1 is SQVTM and CDR2 ANQGSEA. The CDR3 extends over 13 amino acids. CDR3 protein: CSVDPTGSETQYF. Here the CDR3 DNA reads TGCAGCGTTGACCCGACAGGGTCAGAGACCCAGTACTTC.

This rearrangement joins TRBV15 to TRBJ2-5, with no clear D. In germline, CDR1 is LNHNV, CDR2 YYDKDF (reference sequence). V dropped 0 bases and J dropped 5 bases, with 10 bases sitting between them. This CDR3 region has 14 residues. The CDR3 DNA sequence: TGTGCCACCAGCAGAGACAGAGGTGGGGAGACCCAGTACTTC. It yields the protein CATSRDRGGETQYF. Based on the CDR3 plus reference TRBV15 and TRBJ2-5, the full variable domain is DAMVIQNPRYQVTQFGKPVTLSCSQTLNHNVMYWYQQKSSQAPKLLFHYYDKDFNNEADTPDNFQSRRPNTSFCFLDIRSPGLGDTAMYLCATSRDRGGETQYFGPGTRLLVL.

The rearrangement uses TRBV7-2 and TRBJ1-2; the D is unclear. Looked up from germline, CDR1 is SGHTA and CDR2 is FQGNSA. V lost 1 base to trimming and J lost 4 bases, with 19 bases between them. The CDR3 is 17 residues long. The CDR3 DNA sequence: TGTGCCAGCAGCTTAGGCCCCCCCAACGTTTTGGCCTATGGCTACACCTTC. Translation gives CASSLGPPNVLAYGYTF.

V usage is TRBV12-3 or TRBV12-4 and J usage is TRBJ2-1; 14 bases are a match to TRBD2. The CDR3 sequence is 18 residues long. The junction had 6 bases not matched to a gene; V was cut back by 5 bases and J by 0 bases. In DNA, the CDR3 is TGTGCCAGCAGTCAGACTAGCGGGGGGGGCGGCTCCTACAATGAGCAGTTCTTC. Translation: CASSQTSGGGGSYNEQFF.

J is TRBJ1-5 and V is TRBV20-1, with 8 bases fitting TRBD1. J was trimmed by 5 bases and V by 1 base; bases with no gene match: 7. CDR3 length: 15 residues. The V gene's germline CDR1 is DFQATT and CDR2 SNEGSKA (reference sequence). The DNA for the CDR3 is TGCAGTGCTAGAGGGCACAGGGGGGTATATCAGCCCCAGCATTTT. Translated: CSARGHRGVYQPQHF.

This chain links TRBV7-9 with TRBJ1-1; 7 nucleotides align to TRBD1. Per germline, CDR1 SEHNR and CDR2 FQNEAQ (reference sequence). The CDR3 runs to 15 residues. J was trimmed by 4 bases and V by 1 base; bases with no gene match: 6. The CDR3 region is CASSLGQEGATEAFF. The CDR3 nucleotides are TGTGCCAGCAGCTTAGGGCAGGAGGGGGCCACTGAAGCTTTCTTT.

The chain links TRBV25-1 to TRBJ2-3, with D unclear. The CDR3 covers 15 residues. V was shortened by 6 bases and J by 6 bases, with 19 bases between the two germline ends. Per the germline V gene, CDR1 is MGHDK and CDR2 is SYGVNS. This CDR3 reads CASSPLGKTLDTQYF. CDR3 nucleotide sequence: TGTGCCAGCAGCCCACTGGGGAAGACCTTGGATACGCAGTATTTT.

This chain links TRBV28 with TRBJ1-5; D uncertain. CDR3 length: 16 residues. V was clipped by 5 bases and J by 4 bases, with 18 bases between them. Per germline, CDR1 MDHEN and CDR2 SYDVKM. CDR3 coding DNA: TGTGCCAGCAGTCCTCTCGCCAGGCTATCAAATCAGCCCCAGCATTTT. Protein product: CASSPLARLSNQPQHF.

The chain is built from TRBV15 and TRBJ2-7; 9 bases match TRBD2. CDR1 and CDR2 (germline): LNHNV, YYDKDF (reference sequence). V lost 0 bases to trimming and J lost 0 bases; unmatched junction nucleotides: 15. The CDR3 extends over 20 amino acids. The CDR3 DNA reads as TGTGCCACCAGCAGAGATTGGACCCAGCGGGGGGACCTAATCTCCTACGAGCAGTACTTC. Translation gives CATSRDWTQRGDLISYEQYF.

V usage is TRBV10-3 and J usage is TRBJ2-3; 7 bases are a match to TRBD2. Germline V gene data show CDR1 as ENHRY and CDR2 as SYGVKD. The CDR3 spans 15 residues. The V and J ends lost 4 bases and 3 bases, in that order; junction bases with no gene match: 7. CDR3 DNA sequence: TGTGCCATCAGTGCCGGCGGGAGTGTAACAGATACGCAGTATTTT. It yields the protein CAISAGGSVTDTQYF.

The J gene is TRBJ1-1, the V gene TRBV29-1, with no clear D. From germline, CDR1 is SQVTM and CDR2 ANQGSEA. V was trimmed by 5 bases and J by 0 bases, leaving 10 bases between them. This CDR3 comprises 13 residues. Written as DNA, the CDR3 is TGCAGCGTTCTAAAACCCATGAACACTGAAGCTTTCTTT. This codes for CSVLKPMNTEAFF.

This chain connects TRBV20-1 to TRBJ1-2; D is undetermined. The CDR3 is 14 residues long. The germline V gene has CDR1 DFQATT and CDR2 SNEGSKA (reference sequence). V shed 6 bases and J shed 4 bases, with 18 bases lying between them. The CDR3 bases are TGCAGTGCAATCAATTCGGATCTGCTCTATGGCTACACCTTC. Its translation is CSAINSDLLYGYTF.

This chain joins TRBV7-2 and TRBJ1-1; D gene unclear. The CDR3 is 15 amino acids. V shed 1 base and J shed 4 bases, with 13 bases lying between them. Germline V lookup: CDR1 SGHTA, CDR2 FQGNSA. The CDR3 region has the DNA TGTGCCAGCAGCTTAGGGCTGGGGATAAGCACTGAAGCTTTCTTT. Translating it yields CASSLGLGISTEAFF.

This sequence joins TRBV7-9 and TRBJ1-1; D ambiguous. The germline V and J ends were trimmed by 5 bases and 3 bases, with 4 bases remaining between them. CDR1 and CDR2 from the germline V gene are SEHNR and FQNEAQ (reference sequence). The CDR3 runs to 11 residues. The CDR3 DNA follows: TGTGCCAGCAGCAAGGACACTGAAGCTTTCTTT. Protein sequence: CASSKDTEAFF.

The rearrangement uses TRBV3-1 and TRBJ2-6; D tentatively reads TRBD1 or TRBD2 (6 bases each). Germline loops: CDR1 LGHDT, CDR2 YNNKEL (reference sequence). The CDR3 is 17 amino acids. The V gene lost 1 base and the J gene lost 2 bases, with 12 bases spanning the gap. CDR3 DNA: TGTGCCAGCAGCCAAGCGGAGGGGGTTGCTGGGGCCAACGTCCTGACTTTC. It encodes CASSQAEGVAGANVLTF.

The gene calls are TRBV12-3 or TRBV12-4 and TRBJ2-1; 9 bases map to TRBD2. This CDR3 has 16 amino acids. With V trimmed by 3 bases and J by 9 bases, 12 bases remained unmatched. As DNA, the CDR3 is TGTGCCAGCAGTTTGTGGCGGGGGGGATCCGGCGGTGAGCAGTTCTTC. It codes for CASSLWRGGSGGEQFF.

CDR3 region: CASSPQGGLAGSPSYEQYF. CDR3 sequence (DNA): TGTGCCAGCAGTCCCCAGGGCGGACTAGCGGGCTCACCATCCTACGAGCAGTACTTC. The chain links TRBV27 to TRBJ2-7; 11 bases are a match to TRBD2. Germline values: CDR1 MNHEY, CDR2 SMNVEV (reference sequence). The CDR3 runs 19 residues. With 5 bases clipped from V and 1 base from J, the junction kept 16 bases outside the gene matches.

The chain carries TRBV3-1 and TRBJ2-7; no definite D call. The V end lost 0 bases, the J end lost 4 bases, and 7 bases lay between the germline ends. CDR1 is LGHDT and CDR2 is YNNKEL in the germline V gene (reference sequence). The CDR3 sequence is 13 residues long. CDR3 loop: CASSQEELYEQYF. The CDR3 coding sequence is TGTGCCAGCAGCCAAGAGGAACTATACGAGCAGTACTTC.

This clonotype was found once. The V and J genes are TRBV6-5 and TRBJ1-2; D call uncertain. The V end lost 6 bases, the J end lost 8 bases, and 16 bases lay between the germline ends. Germline values: CDR1 MNHEY, CDR2 SVGAGI. The CDR3 has 13 residues. Here the CDR3 reads CASSPIMEVGYTF. In DNA form, the CDR3 reads TGTGCCAGCAGCCCGATTATGGAGGTCGGCTACACCTTC.